This T cell receptor (beta chain) is drawn from a study of beta chain features in type 1 diabetes. Every isolated RNA sample was fully reverse transcribed, so sequencing captured expressed TCRB transcripts. The protocol was immunoSEQ multiplex PCR, while the TCRdb copy is restricted to in-frame clones and leaves out a portion. The sample contains around 350,000 clones, around 12% of which appear only once. Trimming removed 7 bases from V and 1 base from J, with 7 bases in between. CDR3 size: 13 residues. CDR1 is LNHDA, CDR2 SQIVND, per germline (reference sequence). Sequencing was done on a sample of naive CD4+ T cells from blood. The receptor comes from a man aged 18 to 29 in good health. The chain is built from TRBV19 and TRBJ2-2; D is ambiguous. This CDR3 reads CASIPGNTGELFF. The CDR3, as DNA: TGTGCCAGTATCCCAGGGAACACCGGGGAGCTGTTTTTT.